This TCR beta chain was identified during a study of blood T cell repertoires in COVID-19. In the study overall: Italy, Spain and the United States were the sources of the convalescent and acute COVID-19 samples.

Each participant's cohort was designated according to participant-reported clinical history. Recovery among Cohort 3 donors was established by two negative PCRs, clearance, or symptom resolution. V lost 4 bases and J lost 0; bases outside the gene matches: 4. The CDR3 is 15 amino acids. Germline CDR1 reads SGHAT; CDR2 reads FQNNGV. Profiled with immunoSEQ multiplex PCR; TCRdb holds only in-frame clones, not every one. This repertoire shows 220,000 or so clones, around 83% found once; its top ten account for 6.8%. This TCR came from a woman aged 40 to 55 who had recovered from COVID-19. The rearrangement links TRBV11-2 to TRBJ2-5; 8 bases line up with TRBD1. The specimen sequenced was PBMCs or T cells enriched from blood (not recorded which). CDR3 residues: CASSSGTGDQETQYF. The CDR3 nucleotides read TGTGCCAGCAGCTCGGGGACAGGCGACCAAGAGACCCAGTACTTC.